This T cell receptor (beta chain) stems from a study of glioma-infiltrating T cells. TCR alpha and beta CDR3 regions were amplified from RNA using iRepertoire nested multiplex PCR. TCRdb ran MiXCR on the multiplex PCR reads and lists one entry per CDR3 protein. The table records a few hundred thousand distinct CDR3 sequences, about two fifths of them present only once. The V segment lost 0 bases and the J segment 7 bases; nucleotides outside the gene matches: 9. This CDR3 is 16 amino acids long. In germline, CDR1 is SGHNT, CDR2 YYREEE (reference sequence). This chain joins TRBV5-4 and TRBJ2-7; 11 bases map to TRBD1. The sequence was obtained from a human donor with low-grade glioma or glioblastoma, undergoing nonglioma brain surgery, or in good health (not recorded which). Sample: glioma tissue, nonneoplastic brain tissue, or PBMCs (not recorded which). The CDR3 nucleotides are TGTGCCAGCAGCTTGGCCCCTGGACAGGGGGCGGGTGAGCAGTACTTC. Residues: CASSLAPGQGAGEQYF.